Detailed here is one TCR beta chain. Its cognate antigen is unknown. This sample was included in a study of shared clonotypes between healthy human individuals. General observations from the study: The sharing of 5% to 6.5% of naive CD4 clonotypes was seen across a few donors.

In the authors' methods: Junction-only sequences without quality scores were provided by ImmunoSEQ, so filtering was different. This table comes from immunoSEQ multiplex PCR, and its TCRdb copy is limited to in-frame clones, with some not included. V and J calls plus clone size are reproduced from that table; the DNA served to infer D and trimming. This table holds roughly 2,300,000 clones, 85% to 95% found once. The V and J ends lost 6 bases and 4 bases respectively, with 10 bases between them. Looked up from germline, CDR1 is MDHEN and CDR2 is SYDVKM. The CDR3 sequence is 13 residues long. The source material was naive CD4+ T cells from PBMCs. Subset in this sample: CD45RA+ positively selected. The V and J genes are TRBV28 and TRBJ2-1, with D perhaps matching TRBD2 (5 bases). The source is a man between 18 and 35 years old in good health. Some clones in this sample may be carry-over from other donors' samples. DNA for the CDR3: TGTGCCAGCAGGCCCAGCGGATACAATGAGCAGTTCTTC. Protein sequence: CASRPSGYNEQFF.